One sample yielded the 22 T cell receptor beta chains listed below, sequenced in a study of CD8 T cells in Susac syndrome. RNA, at about 0.45 to 1 ug, was reverse transcribed with random hexamers. TCRdb used MiXCR to reprocess the immunoSEQ multiplex PCR reads, holding one entry per CDR3 protein. The table includes 150,000 or so distinct CDR3 sequences, 90% to 95% detected once. Material for sequencing was CD4+ T cells from PBMCs. These receptor sequences come from a human donor with Susac syndrome.

The chain carries TRBV7-2 and TRBJ2-5; TRBD2 aligns across 12 bases. The germline gives CDR1 SGHTA, CDR2 FQGNSA. This CDR3 is built from 16 residues. Germline trimming cut 2 bases from V and 5 bases from J; bases unmatched to any gene: 6. CDR3 nucleotide sequence: TGTGCCAGCAGCTTATCTAGCGGGGGGGCCTGGGAGACCCAGTACTTC. This sequence encodes CASSLSSGGAWETQYF.

V is TRBV20-1 and J is TRBJ2-2, with 8 bases aligning to TRBD2. This CDR3 is built from 15 residues. CDR1 and CDR2 from the germline V gene are DFQATT and SNEGSKA (reference sequence). After removal of 2 bases from V and 8 bases from J, the junction contained 10 bases not matched to a gene. The CDR3 DNA follows: TGCAGTGCTAGACCGGGACTAGGTCTGACAGGGGAGCTGTTTTTT. Translating gives CSARPGLGLTGELFF.

This rearrangement joins TRBV7-2 to TRBJ2-7, with D possibly TRBD2 on 6 matching bases. The CDR3 has 14 residues. In germline, CDR1 is SGHTA, CDR2 FQGNSA. The V end was cut by 5 bases, the J end by 5 bases, with 16 bases between. The chain's CDR3 is CASSAGLRNHEQYF. The CDR3 nucleotides read TGTGCCAGCAGCGCGGGATTACGTAACCACGAGCAGTACTTC.

V gene TRBV18 combines with J gene TRBJ1-2; TRBD1 matches 8 bases. CDR1 is KGHSH and CDR2 is LQKENI in the germline V gene. The CDR3 runs 17 residues. The junction had 13 bases not matched to a gene; V was cut back by 3 bases and J by 4 bases. The CDR3 DNA sequence: TGTGCCAGCTCACCGCTGGGACAGGTCTCCTCTTCCTATGGCTACACCTTC. Protein sequence: CASSPLGQVSSSYGYTF.

The V call is TRBV6-4, the J call TRBJ2-1, with D perhaps given as TRBD1 or TRBD2 (5 bases each). CDR3 length: 12 amino acids. V was cut by 5 bases and J by 9 bases, with 11 bases left in between. Per germline, CDR1 MRHNA and CDR2 SNTAGT. The CDR3: CASSFDGGEQFF. The CDR3 DNA reads TGTGCCAGCAGTTTTGATGGGGGTGAGCAGTTCTTC.

The gene calls are TRBV29-1 and TRBJ2-1, with D perhaps TRBD2 (6 bases). In germline, CDR1 is SQVTM, CDR2 ANQGSEA. Trimming stripped 3 bases from V and 4 bases from J, with 19 bases between. The CDR3 has 16 amino acids. The CDR3 sequence is CSVESPGTDSYNEQFF. The CDR3 region has the DNA TGCAGCGTTGAGTCTCCCGGGACTGACTCTTACAATGAGCAGTTCTTC.

The chain links TRBV20-1 to TRBJ2-4; D gene uncertain. The CDR3 consists of 10 residues. V was clipped by 4 bases and J by 11 bases, with 9 bases between them. The germline V gene has CDR1 DFQATT and CDR2 SNEGSKA (reference sequence). The CDR3: CSAKADFQYF. For the CDR3, the DNA is TGCAGTGCTAAGGCGGATTTTCAGTACTTC.

In its sample, this clonotype was seen once. This chain joins TRBV29-1 and TRBJ2-1; possible D gene TRBD1, 6 bases. The V gene's germline CDR1 is SQVTM and CDR2 ANQGSEA. The CDR3 is 13 amino acids. Trimming pared 7 bases from V and 2 bases from J, leaving 12 bases between. CDR3 nucleotide sequence: TGCAGCGGCGGACAGAGGACCTACAATGAGCAGTTCTTC. It yields the protein CSGGQRTYNEQFF.

V gene TRBV28 combines with J gene TRBJ2-7; 8 bases are shared with TRBD2. The ends lost 10 bases at V and 7 bases at J; junction bases unmatched: 12. Germline V gives CDR1 MDHEN, CDR2 SYDVKM. This CDR3 has 13 amino acids. Written as DNA, the CDR3 is TGTGCCACCACCTCAAGCCTAGCGGGTGAGCAGTACTTC. Protein: CATTSSLAGEQYF.

The chain links TRBV18 to TRBJ2-5; 7 nucleotides match TRBD2. CDR3 length: 16 amino acids. Germline CDR1 reads KGHSH; CDR2 reads LQKENI. J gave up 0 bases and V 3 bases, and 7 bases lay outside the gene matches. The CDR3 sequence is CASSPGVAGYQETQYF. The CDR3 nucleotides read TGTGCCAGCTCACCCGGGGTAGCGGGCTACCAAGAGACCCAGTACTTC.

V usage is TRBV19 and J usage is TRBJ1-2; D is ambiguous. The V end was cut by 4 bases, the J end by 6 bases, with 9 bases between. Germline CDR1 is LNHDA and CDR2 is SQIVND (reference sequence). The CDR3 covers 12 residues. The CDR3 DNA reads as TGTGCCAGTAGTACCTGGTATGATGGCTACACCTTC. It is translated as CASSTWYDGYTF.

The chain uses TRBV20-1 and TRBJ2-7; 9 bases are shared with TRBD1. Unmatched junction bases numbered 3, after V lost 6 bases and J lost 0 bases. Germline CDR1 DFQATT, CDR2 SNEGSKA (reference sequence). CDR3 size: 13 residues. Written as DNA, the CDR3 is TGCAGTGCGGGACAGGGAAACTCCTACGAGCAGTACTTC. Residues: CSAGQGNSYEQYF.

The chain carries TRBV29-1 and TRBJ1-2, with 9 positions matching TRBD1. This CDR3 region has 14 residues. V trimming: 7 bases; J trimming: 3 bases; junction bases outside the gene matches: 9. Germline CDR1 SQVTM, CDR2 ANQGSEA. CDR3 bases: TGCAGCGCTACAGGGGGCCGCCCGGACTATGGCTACACCTTC. This encodes CSATGGRPDYGYTF.

The chain recombines TRBV15 with TRBJ1-1; D remains unclear. Trimming removed 1 base at V and 0 bases at J, with 6 bases between. The CDR3 covers 14 residues. CDR1 and CDR2 (germline): LNHNV, YYDKDF (reference sequence). The CDR3 DNA sequence: TGTGCCACCAGCAGAGGTGGTCTGAACACTGAAGCTTTCTTT. It specifies CATSRGGLNTEAFF.

The chain has TRBV20-1 and TRBJ2-1, with a tentative D call TRBD2 (5 bases). Trimming took off 2 bases at V and 3 bases at J, with 14 bases between the two ends. The CDR3 length is 15 residues. Per germline, CDR1 DFQATT and CDR2 SNEGSKA (reference sequence). DNA for the CDR3: TGCAGTGCTAGAAGGGCCCAGGAGGACTACAATGAGCAGTTCTTC. Encoded protein: CSARRAQEDYNEQFF.

J is TRBJ1-2 and V is TRBV18; 7 bases are a match to TRBD1. The V segment lost 6 bases and the J segment 3 bases; nucleotides outside the gene matches: 13. Germline loops: CDR1 KGHSH, CDR2 LQKENI. CDR3 size: 16 residues. The CDR3 spells CASSQETGTADYGYTF. The DNA for the CDR3 is TGTGCCAGCTCCCAGGAGACAGGGACGGCGGACTATGGCTACACCTTC.

This sequence joins TRBV5-1 and TRBJ2-5, with 11 bases aligning to TRBD2. V gave up 7 bases and J gave up 2 bases; unmatched junction bases: 4. The CDR3 loop spans 14 amino acids. The germline gives CDR1 SGHRS, CDR2 YFSETQ. CDR3 amino acids: CASGPSGGQETQYF. As DNA, the CDR3 is TGCGCCAGCGGTCCTAGCGGGGGGCAAGAGACCCAGTACTTC.

Remarks on this clonotype: The junction departs from the called germline gene at one end, perhaps through a read error. The chain combines TRBV2 with TRBJ2-5; D is perhaps TRBD1 or TRBD2 (6 bases each). Germline CDR1 is SNHLY and CDR2 is FYNNEI. The CDR3 covers 15 residues. The CDR3 spells CASTEVGGLQETQYF. In DNA, the CDR3 is TGTGCCAGCACTGAAGTTGGGGGGCTCCAAGAGACCCAGTACTTC.

The rearrangement joins TRBV7-2 to TRBJ2-1, with 8 bases identical to TRBD2. With 4 bases clipped from V and 10 bases from J, the junction kept 12 bases outside the gene matches. The CDR3 length is 15 residues. The germline gives CDR1 SGHTA, CDR2 FQGNSA. The DNA of the CDR3 is TGTGCCAGCAGCTCTAGGGGTAATAGCGGGGTCGAGCAGTTCTTC. Translating it yields CASSSRGNSGVEQFF.

This chain uses TRBV20-1 with TRBJ2-1; possible D gene TRBD2, 7 bases. V lost 6 bases and J 2 bases, leaving 20 bases between the germline ends. The germline V gene has CDR1 DFQATT and CDR2 SNEGSKA (reference sequence). The CDR3 sequence is 16 residues long. Here the CDR3 DNA reads TGCAGTGCCAACACCCGGGGGGCCCATACCTACAATGAGCAGTTCTTC. It codes for CSANTRGAHTYNEQFF.

This sequence joins TRBV20-1 and TRBJ1-5; the match to TRBD1 covers 7 bases. Germline V gives CDR1 DFQATT, CDR2 SNEGSKA (reference sequence). The CDR3 runs 13 residues. The V segment lost 1 base and the J segment 8 bases; nucleotides outside the gene matches: 5. The chain's CDR3 is CSARGGGWEPQHF. The CDR3 DNA sequence: TGCAGTGCTAGAGGAGGGGGCTGGGAGCCCCAGCATTTT.

V gene TRBV7-3 combines with J gene TRBJ2-3; 7 bases map to TRBD1. The V gene's germline CDR1 is SGHTA and CDR2 FQGTGA. The CDR3 spans 16 residues. The trim removed 3 bases at V and 2 bases at J, leaving 8 bases unmatched. CDR3 in DNA: TGTGCCAGCAGCTTGTCCCCGGGACAGACCACAGATACGCAGTATTTT. Its protein product is CASSLSPGQTTDTQYF.